This T cell receptor (beta chain) was observed in a study of cytomegalovirus exposure and HLA in healthy donors. PCR used 60 Vbeta primers and 13 Jbeta primers. Measured with immunoSEQ multiplex PCR; TCRdb has only the in-frame clones, and not every one. The table lists 140,000 or so clones, around 75% of them singletons, with 1.5% to 2% in the top ten. This clone appeared a single time. The germline V gene has CDR1 SGHRS and CDR2 YFSETQ. This CDR3 region has 14 residues. V was pared by 6 bases and J by 5 bases, with 10 bases of the junction left unmatched. This TCR derives from a woman aged 25 to 45 in good health and CMV-seronegative. The V and J genes are TRBV5-1 and TRBJ2-5, with 7 nucleotides matching TRBD2. Specimen: PBMCs. CDR3 sequence: CASNGGYQGETQYF. As DNA, the CDR3 is TGCGCCAGCAACGGGGGGTACCAGGGTGAGACCCAGTACTTC.